These 6 T cell receptor beta chains share one sample of origin, sequenced in a study of T-cell reconstitution after alpha-beta-depleted transplantation in children. The library targeted TCRbeta and was prepared with unique molecular identifiers. Via MiXCR, TCRdb re-called the PCR reads, giving one row per CDR3 protein. The table has more than 400,000 distinct CDR3 sequences, roughly two fifths seen once. Material: PBMCs, obtained before TCRalphabeta/CD19-depleted stem cell transplant. The receptor source for this set is a girl aged 2 to 9 with aplastic anemia, due to receive a stem cell transplant.

A few counts support this clonotype. The chain has TRBV30 and TRBJ2-3; 9 nucleotides align to TRBD2. The length of the CDR3 is 15 residues. V was clipped by 7 bases and J by 5 bases; unmatched bases: 13. CDR1 is GTSNPN, CDR2 SVGIG, per germline (reference sequence). CDR3 region: CASSSGLASKDTQYF. DNA for the CDR3: TGTGCCTCGAGCTCGGGACTAGCCTCCAAAGATACGCAGTATTTT.

This clonotype was detected only a few times. The chain combines TRBV7-2 with TRBJ2-7, with TRBD2 as a possible D gene (5 bases). This CDR3 spans 15 amino acids. Germline CDR1 and CDR2: SGHTA and FQGNSA. The ends were cut back, 5 bases at V and 0 bases at J, with 14 bases in the middle. In DNA, the CDR3 is TGTGCCAGCAGCCCCTGGACTGGCAACTCCTACGAGCAGTACTTC. Protein: CASSPWTGNSYEQYF.

This chain uses TRBV19 with TRBJ2-6, with TRBD2 as a possible D gene (6 bases). Germline loops: CDR1 LNHDA, CDR2 SQIVND (reference sequence). The ends were cut back, 3 bases at V and 0 bases at J, with 15 bases in the middle. This CDR3 spans 18 amino acids. CDR3 coding DNA: TGTGCCAGTAGTATGGGTAGCGGCAGCATCTCTGGGGCCAACGTCCTGACTTTC. Translating gives CASSMGSGSISGANVLTF.

The chain links TRBV29-1 to TRBJ2-7; D may be TRBD1 (5 bases). CDR3 length: 12 amino acids. The V gene's germline CDR1 is SQVTM and CDR2 ANQGSEA. V was pared by 4 bases and J by 4 bases, with 11 bases between. The CDR3 loop is CSVARDQYEQYF. The CDR3 coding sequence is TGCAGCGTTGCCAGGGATCAGTACGAGCAGTACTTC.

This clonotype was counted a few times. The chain uses TRBV28 and TRBJ2-1; D might be TRBD1 (6 bases). The ends were cut back, 6 bases at V and 6 bases at J, with 24 bases in the middle. The CDR3 covers 17 residues. In germline, CDR1 is MDHEN, CDR2 SYDVKM. CDR3 DNA sequence: TGTGCCAGCAGCGCTTTGTTGAGCCAGGGGCCCCTCAATGAGCAGTTCTTC. Its translation: CASSALLSQGPLNEQFF.

CDR3 sequence: CSARDRGGPGLAQHF. DNA for the CDR3: TGCAGTGCTAGAGATCGGGGGGGCCCCGGTCTGGCCCAGCATTTT. The rearrangement uses TRBV20-1 and TRBJ1-5, with a tentative D call TRBD1 (6 bases). V was clipped by 0 bases and J by 11 bases, with 20 bases between them. CDR3 size: 15 residues. Germline-derived CDR1 and CDR2 are DFQATT and SNEGSKA (reference sequence).